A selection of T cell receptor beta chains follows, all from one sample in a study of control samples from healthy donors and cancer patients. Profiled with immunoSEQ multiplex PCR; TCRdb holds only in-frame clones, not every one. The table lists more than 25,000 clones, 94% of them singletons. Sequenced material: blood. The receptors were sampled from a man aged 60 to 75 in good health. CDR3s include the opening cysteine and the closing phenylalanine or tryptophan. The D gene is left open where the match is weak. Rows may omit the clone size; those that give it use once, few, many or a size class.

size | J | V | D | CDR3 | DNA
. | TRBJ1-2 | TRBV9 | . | CASSPPLGGAGGYTF | TGTGCCAGCAGCCCTCCCCTGGGGGGGGCTGGAGGCTACACCTTC
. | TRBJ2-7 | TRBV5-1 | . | CASSLGGLGRYEQYF | TGCGCCAGCAGCTTGGGAGGGTTGGGCCGCTACGAGCAGTACTTC
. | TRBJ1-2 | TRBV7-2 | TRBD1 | CASSLDQGAGYGYTF | TGTGCCAGCAGCTTAGACCAGGGGGCAGGCTATGGCTACACCTTC
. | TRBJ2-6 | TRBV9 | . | CASSVAGGLNSGANVLTF | TGTGCCAGCAGCGTAGCCGGGGGATTGAACTCTGGGGCCAACGTCCTGACTTTC
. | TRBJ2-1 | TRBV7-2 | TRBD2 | CASSNGGAQSLNEQFF | TGTGCCAGCAGCAACGGGGGGGCCCAATCCCTGAATGAGCAGTTCTTC
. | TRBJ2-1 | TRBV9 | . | CASSPPNFEQFF | TGTGCCAGCAGCCCCCCCAATTTCGAGCAGTTCTTC
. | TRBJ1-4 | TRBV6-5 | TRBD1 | CASSKTGGSREKLFF | TGTGCCAGCAGTAAGACAGGGGGGAGTCGAGAAAAACTGTTTTTT
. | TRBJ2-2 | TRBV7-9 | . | CASSLTQTITGELFF | TGTGCCAGCAGCTTAACCCAGACTATTACCGGGGAGCTGTTTTTT
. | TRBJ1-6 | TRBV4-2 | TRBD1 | CASSQEAQGAGNSPLHF | TGTGCCAGCAGCCAAGAAGCACAGGGGGCCGGGAATTCACCCCTCCACTTT
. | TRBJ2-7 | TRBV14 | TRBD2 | CASSPLAGVNEQYF | TGTGCCAGCAGCCCTCTAGCGGGTGTGAACGAGCAGTACTTC
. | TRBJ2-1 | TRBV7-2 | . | CASSLDSEQFF | TGTGCCAGCAGCTTAGATTCTGAGCAGTTCTTC
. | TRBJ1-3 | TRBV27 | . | CASTKGGGNTIYF | TGTGCCAGCACCAAGGGGGGCGGAAACACCATATATTTT
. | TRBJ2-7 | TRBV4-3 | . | CASSQQRGANYEQYF | TGCGCCAGCAGCCAGCAGAGGGGGGCGAACTACGAGCAGTACTTC
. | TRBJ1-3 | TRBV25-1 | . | CASSEYRPTGGNTIYF | TGTGCCAGCAGTGAATATAGGCCCACAGGTGGAAACACCATATATTTT
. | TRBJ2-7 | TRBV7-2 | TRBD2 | CASSFSGGGAYEQYF | TGTGCCAGCAGCTTTTCGGGCGGGGGGGCTTACGAGCAGTACTTC
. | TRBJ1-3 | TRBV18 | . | CASSPRTGGGGSGNTIYF | TGTGCCAGCTCACCACGAACCGGGGGTGGCGGCTCTGGAAACACCATATATTTT
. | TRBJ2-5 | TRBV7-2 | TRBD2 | CASSLGSGGAGETQYF | TGTGCCAGCAGCTTAGGTAGCGGGGGGGCGGGAGAGACCCAGTACTTC
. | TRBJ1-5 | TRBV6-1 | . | CASSEPINQPQHF | TGTGCCAGCAGTGAACCCATTAATCAGCCCCAGCATTTT
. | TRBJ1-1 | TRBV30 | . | CAWNYGPKNTEAFF | TGTGCCTGGAATTATGGACCTAAGAACACTGAAGCTTTCTTT
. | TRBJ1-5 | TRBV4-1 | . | CASSQSSTANRPQHF | TGCGCCAGCAGCCAATCGTCGACAGCGAATCGGCCCCAGCATTTT
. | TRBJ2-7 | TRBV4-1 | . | CASSQGSFSYEQYF | TGCGCCAGCAGCCAAGGATCTTTCTCCTACGAGCAGTACTTC
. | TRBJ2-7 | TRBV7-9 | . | CASSFDNYEQYF | TGTGCCAGCAGCTTTGACAACTACGAGCAGTACTTC
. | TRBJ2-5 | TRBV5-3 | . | CARSLPLGGFQDQETQYF | TGTGCCAGAAGCTTACCCCTGGGAGGATTCCAGGACCAAGAGACCCAGTACTTC
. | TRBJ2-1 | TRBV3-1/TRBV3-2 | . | CASSHQHQNEQFF | TGTGCCAGCAGCCACCAACATCAGAATGAGCAGTTCTTC
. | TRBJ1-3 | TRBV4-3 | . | CASSRQPGGTIYF | TGCGCCAGCAGCCGACAGCCAGGTGGCACCATATATTTT
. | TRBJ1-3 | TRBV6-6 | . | CASTSQATGNTIYF | TGTGCCAGCACCTCTCAGGCCACGGGAAACACCATATATTTT
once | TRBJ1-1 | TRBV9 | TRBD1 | CASSVGRTPNLRGREAFF | TGTGCCAGCAGCGTAGGACGCACCCCGAACCTCAGGGGGCGTGAAGCTTTCTTT
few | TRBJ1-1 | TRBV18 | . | CASSPPNHPNTEAFF | TGTGCCAGCTCACCACCGAACCACCCGAACACTGAAGCTTTCTTT
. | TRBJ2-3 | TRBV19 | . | CASSNPVRGDTQYF | TGTGCCAGTAGCAACCCCGTTAGGGGGGATACGCAGTATTTT
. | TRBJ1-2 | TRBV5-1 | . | CASSSPGPNYGYTF | TGCGCCAGCAGCTCCCCAGGCCCTAACTATGGCTACACCTTC
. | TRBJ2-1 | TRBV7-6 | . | CASSLWGKEEQFF | TGTGCCAGCAGCTTATGGGGAAAGGAGGAGCAGTTCTTC